The 27 T cell receptor beta chains below were found in one sample sequenced in a study of blood T cells in healthy people across ages. With a J-beta primer mix and a sample-barcoded 5' primer, a second PCR ran about 6 to 11 cycles. TCRdb ran MiXCR on the 5' RACE reads and lists one entry per CDR3 protein. This repertoire shows fewer than 900,000 distinct CDR3 sequences, 30% to 45% found once; its top ten account for 10% to 15%. The material sequenced was blood. The source is a man between 18 and 29 years old in good health.

The rearrangement links TRBV7-9 to TRBJ1-1, with no clear D. The V end was cut by 8 bases, the J end by 3 bases, with 10 bases between. The CDR3 sequence is 12 residues long. Germline lookup yields CDR1 SEHNR and CDR2 FQNEAQ (reference sequence). The CDR3 DNA sequence: TGTGCCAGCTCCCATTCTTACACTGAAGCTTTCTTT. Translating it yields CASSHSYTEAFF.

The table lists this clonotype with a few counts. The chain joins TRBV12-3 or TRBV12-4 to TRBJ2-3, with 9 bases fitting TRBD1. Trimming cost V 7 bases and J 0 bases; bases outside gene matches: 8. The CDR3 has 16 amino acids. CDR3 sequence: CASNLNRGLSTDTQYF. As DNA, the CDR3 is TGTGCCAGCAACCTTAACAGGGGGCTAAGCACAGATACGCAGTATTTT.

This chain uses TRBV5-1 with TRBJ1-2; D not resolved. The germline V gene encodes CDR1 SGHRS and CDR2 YFSETQ. Between the trimmed V and J ends, which lost 0 bases and 7 bases, there was a span of 10 bases. This CDR3 contains 13 residues. The CDR3 loop reads CASSLEDRAGYTF. CDR3 DNA sequence: TGCGCCAGCAGCTTGGAGGATCGGGCTGGCTACACCTTC.

This clonotype came up a few times. This chain joins TRBV6-5 and TRBJ1-1, with a tentative D call TRBD1 (5 bases). The CDR3 has 13 amino acids. Germline loops: CDR1 MNHEY, CDR2 SVGAGI. Trimming took off 4 bases at V and 6 bases at J, with 12 bases between the two ends. The CDR3 coding sequence is TGTGCCAGCAGTTTAGTACGGGGGGCTGAAGCTTTCTTT. Amino acid sequence: CASSLVRGAEAFF.

The CDR3 loop is CSAQRQGAGGYTF. CDR3 coding DNA: TGCAGTGCTCAAAGACAGGGGGCTGGTGGCTACACCTTC. V gene TRBV20-1 combines with J gene TRBJ1-2; 10 bases align to TRBD1. CDR3 length: 13 residues. From germline, CDR1 is DFQATT and CDR2 SNEGSKA (reference sequence). V trimming: 5 bases; J trimming: 7 bases; junction bases outside the gene matches: 7.

V usage is TRBV4-3 and J usage is TRBJ2-5; D remains unclear. CDR3 size: 13 residues. Germline V gives CDR1 LGHNA, CDR2 YSLEER. The ends were cut back, 1 base at V and 3 bases at J, with 6 bases in the middle. CDR3 nucleotides: TGCGCCAGCAGCCAAGGTAGAGAAGAGACCCAGTACTTC. Protein sequence: CASSQGREETQYF.

The rearrangement links TRBV7-2 to TRBJ2-7; 12 nucleotides match TRBD1. Germline values: CDR1 SGHTA, CDR2 FQGNSA. This CDR3 spans 16 amino acids. The V gene end was trimmed by 4 bases and the J gene end by 7 bases; junction bases not matched to a gene: 11. The chain's CDR3 is CASSSGTGGAGNEQYF. The CDR3 DNA is TGTGCCAGCAGCTCCGGGACAGGGGGCGCAGGCAATGAGCAGTACTTC. The full variable domain, completed using reference TRBV7-2 and TRBJ2-7, is GAGVSQSPSNKVTEKGKDVELRCDPISGHTALYWYRQSLGQGLEFLIYFQGNSAPDKSGLPSDRFSAERTGGSVSTLTIQRTQQEDSAVYLCASSSGTGGAGNEQYFGPGTRLTVT.

This clonotype was counted a single time. V usage is TRBV3-1 and J usage is TRBJ2-1; the match to TRBD2 covers 11 bases. The length of the CDR3 is 17 residues. V was pared by 0 bases and J by 6 bases, with 7 bases of the junction left unmatched. Germline V CDR1 and CDR2: LGHDT, YNNKEL (reference sequence). Written as DNA, the CDR3 is TGTGCCAGCAGCCAAGACAGACTAGCGGGGTATGTCAATGAGCAGTTCTTC. It translates to CASSQDRLAGYVNEQFF.

This clonotype was seen a few times. This chain joins TRBV29-1 and TRBJ2-2; D ambiguous. Germline-derived CDR1 and CDR2 are SQVTM and ANQGSEA. Trimming took off 0 bases at V and 2 bases at J, with 7 bases between the two ends. The length of the CDR3 is 14 residues. The DNA of the CDR3 is TGCAGCGTTGAAGAGGGTTTAAACACCGGGGAGCTGTTTTTT. This gives the protein CSVEEGLNTGELFF.

The J gene is TRBJ2-1, the V gene TRBV5-1; D remains unclear. Looked up from germline, CDR1 is SGHRS and CDR2 is YFSETQ. This CDR3 spans 16 amino acids. Trimming pared 2 bases from V and 1 base from J, leaving 13 bases between. The CDR3 is CASSFDGTLSYNEQFF. CDR3 DNA: TGCGCCAGCAGCTTCGACGGAACTTTATCCTACAATGAGCAGTTCTTC.

This clonotype was picked up a small number of times. The chain employs TRBV12-3 or TRBV12-4 and TRBJ2-1, with D perhaps matching TRBD2 (6 bases). V was trimmed by 2 bases and J by 7 bases, leaving 12 bases between them. CDR3 length equals 14 residues. As DNA, the CDR3 is TGTGCCAGCAGTTTACCAGGAGGGGAGAATGAGCAGTTCTTC. Amino acids: CASSLPGGENEQFF.

About this clonotype: It may be a read error: a sequence one base away is much more abundant. The rearrangement uses TRBV5-1 and TRBJ2-3; 8 bases match TRBD2. CDR3 length equals 16 residues. Germline V lookup: CDR1 SGHRS, CDR2 YFSETQ. In nucleotides, the CDR3 is TGCGCCAGCAGCTTGGGCGGTCTAGCGGGCACAGGTACGCAGTATTTT. Amino acid sequence: CASSLGGLAGTGTQYF.

V usage is TRBV12-3 or TRBV12-4 and J usage is TRBJ1-1, with no clear D. This CDR3 is built from 14 residues. V dropped 2 bases and J dropped 0 bases, with 7 bases sitting between them. For the CDR3, the DNA is TGTGCCAGCAGTTTACAAAGCGTGAACACTGAAGCTTTCTTT. Translation: CASSLQSVNTEAFF.

The rearrangement uses TRBV12-3 or TRBV12-4 and TRBJ1-1; a weak D match, TRBD1 (5 bases). V dropped 6 bases and J dropped 11 bases, with 16 bases sitting between them. This CDR3 contains 12 residues. The CDR3 bases are TGTGCCAGCAGCCCTACCCCGAGGGGTGCTTTCTTT. This translates into CASSPTPRGAFF.

This clonotype was detected only a few times. V and J are TRBV28 and TRBJ2-7; TRBD2 might be the D (6 bases). The germline gives CDR1 MDHEN, CDR2 SYDVKM. This CDR3 has 14 amino acids. The V gene lost 5 bases and the J gene lost 3 bases, with 14 bases spanning the gap. The CDR3 nucleotides are TGTGCCAGCAGTCCCCTGGAGGGCAACTACGAGCAGTACTTC. Translating it yields CASSPLEGNYEQYF.

The gene calls are TRBV9 and TRBJ1-6; D gene unclear. From germline, CDR1 is SGDLS and CDR2 YYNGEE. CDR3 size: 16 residues. Trimming removed 0 bases at V and 0 bases at J, with 7 bases between. The CDR3 DNA sequence: TGTGCCAGCAGCGTAGGGGCAGCCTCCTATAATTCACCCCTCCACTTT. Its translation: CASSVGAASYNSPLHF.

The sample holds many counts of this clonotype. The J gene is TRBJ2-7, the V gene TRBV5-1; 7 nucleotides align to TRBD2. CDR3 length equals 15 residues. Germline CDR1 is SGHRS and CDR2 is YFSETQ. The junction had 5 bases not matched to a gene; V was cut back by 0 bases and J by 2 bases. The CDR3 nucleotides are TGCGCCAGCAGCTTGGATGGGACTACAACCTACGAGCAGTACTTC. It is translated as CASSLDGTTTYEQYF.

The chain has TRBV7-9 and TRBJ1-2, with 7 bases identical to TRBD1. The CDR3 has 15 amino acids. Trimming removed 4 bases from V and 8 bases from J; junction bases left unmatched: 13. Germline V gene data show CDR1 as SEHNR and CDR2 as FQNEAQ (reference sequence). This CDR3 is CASSYTGTVIGGYTF. CDR3 DNA: TGTGCCAGCAGCTACACCGGGACAGTAATTGGGGGCTACACCTTC.

In regard to this clonotype: Since the CDR3 does not end with the conserved phenylalanine or tryptophan, this likely comes from a read error. The V and J genes are TRBV20-1 and TRBJ2-1; 8 nucleotides line up with TRBD2. V shed 5 bases, J shed 0 bases, and the junction held 3 bases outside the gene matches. Per the germline V gene, CDR1 is DFQATT and CDR2 is SNEGSKA (reference sequence). The length of the CDR3 is 14 residues. DNA of the CDR3: TGCAGTGCTGAAAGCGGGAGCTCCTACAATGAGCAGTTCCTC. Its protein product is CSAESGSSYNEQFL.

Remarks on this clonotype: A read error may be the cause here, since a much bigger clone is one base away. V gene TRBV20-1 combines with J gene TRBJ2-1; D unresolved. The tail of the sequence fits TRBJ2-7 better, so the J call may be wrong. This CDR3 is built from 14 residues. Germline V gives CDR1 DFQATT, CDR2 SNEGSKA (reference sequence). This CDR3 reads CSASMTLNYNEQYF. CDR3 nucleotide sequence: TGCAGTGCTAGTATGACCCTTAACTACAATGAGCAGTACTTC.

This chain uses TRBV12-3 or TRBV12-4 with TRBJ1-2; 11 nucleotides line up with TRBD1. V trimming: 5 bases; J trimming: 7 bases; junction bases outside the gene matches: 18. There are 18 residues in the CDR3. The CDR3 region is CASSPTGTGGLFSSGYTF. The DNA of the CDR3 is TGTGCCAGCAGTCCGACGGGGACAGGGGGGCTCTTTTCTTCTGGCTACACCTTC.

This clonotype was detected once. V gene TRBV2 combines with J gene TRBJ2-5, with 11 positions matching TRBD2. The CDR3 is 16 amino acids. CDR1 is SNHLY and CDR2 is FYNNEI in the germline V gene. J gave up 0 bases and V 6 bases, and 6 bases lay outside the gene matches. CDR3 residues: CASRASGGPYQETQYF. The CDR3 bases are TGTGCCAGCAGGGCTAGCGGGGGGCCCTACCAAGAGACCCAGTACTTC.

This clonotype was seen a few times. CDR3 nucleotide sequence: TGTGCCAGCAGCGTAGGGGGGGACAGTGGAGTGGATGGCTACACCTTC. Its protein is CASSVGGDSGVDGYTF. The rearrangement links TRBV9 to TRBJ1-2; 7 nucleotides align to TRBD1. Germline assignment: CDR1 SGDLS and CDR2 YYNGEE. Germline trimming cut 0 bases from V and 6 bases from J; bases unmatched to any gene: 11. The CDR3 is made up of 16 amino acids.

Only a few counts were recorded for this clonotype. The V gene is TRBV12-3 or TRBV12-4, the J gene TRBJ1-1; D remains ambiguous. The CDR3 is made up of 15 amino acids. Trimming removed 0 bases from V and 1 base from J, with 9 bases in between. CDR3 loop: CASSLAMGGNTEAFF. CDR3 coding DNA: TGTGCCAGCAGTTTAGCGATGGGAGGGAACACTGAAGCTTTCTTT.

V gene TRBV20-1 combines with J gene TRBJ1-4; D gene uncertain. The CDR3 runs 15 residues. Germline CDR1 is DFQATT and CDR2 is SNEGSKA (reference sequence). Between the trimmed V and J ends, which lost 5 bases and 0 bases, there was a span of 13 bases. CDR3 sequence (DNA): TGCAGTGCTGCCCTCGTCAGATCAACTAATGAAAAACTGTTTTTT. It is translated as CSAALVRSTNEKLFF.

V gene TRBV5-5 combines with J gene TRBJ2-5; tentatively, D is TRBD1 or TRBD2 (5 bases each). V gave up 4 bases and J gave up 2 bases, with 15 bases separating them. The germline V gene has CDR1 SGHKS and CDR2 YYEKEE (reference sequence). This CDR3 comprises 15 residues. Written as DNA, the CDR3 is TGTGCCAGCAGCCCCGGGACCGATACACAAGAGACCCAGTACTTC. Its translation is CASSPGTDTQETQYF.

J is TRBJ2-1 and V is TRBV7-2; perhaps TRBD2 as D (5 bases). The end of the DNA aligns better with TRBJ2-7, so the J call may be wrong. This CDR3 is built from 16 residues. Germline V gene data show CDR1 as SGHTA and CDR2 as FQGNSA. CDR3 bases: TGTGCCAGCAGCTTAGCCAACGGGGAGCGTTACAATGAGCAGTACTTC. It specifies CASSLANGERYNEQYF.